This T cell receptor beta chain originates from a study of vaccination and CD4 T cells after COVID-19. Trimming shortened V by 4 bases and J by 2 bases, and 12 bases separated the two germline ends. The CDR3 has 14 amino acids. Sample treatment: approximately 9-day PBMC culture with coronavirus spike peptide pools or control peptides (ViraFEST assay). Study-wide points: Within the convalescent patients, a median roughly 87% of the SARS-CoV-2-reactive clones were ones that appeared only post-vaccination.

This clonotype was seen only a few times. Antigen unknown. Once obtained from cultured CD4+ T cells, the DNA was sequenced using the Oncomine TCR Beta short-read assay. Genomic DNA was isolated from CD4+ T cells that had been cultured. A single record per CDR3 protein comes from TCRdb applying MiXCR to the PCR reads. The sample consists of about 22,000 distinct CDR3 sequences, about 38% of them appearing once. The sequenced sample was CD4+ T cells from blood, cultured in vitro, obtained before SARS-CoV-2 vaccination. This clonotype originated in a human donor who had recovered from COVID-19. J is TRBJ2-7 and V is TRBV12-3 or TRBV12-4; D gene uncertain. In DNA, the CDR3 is TGTGCCAGCAGTTCGACCAGGAAAACCTACGAGCAGTACTTC. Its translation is CASSSTRKTYEQYF.